This entry features one T cell receptor (beta chain) sequence. Antigen specificity is unknown. Profiling relied on immunoSEQ multiplex PCR, and the TCRdb table lists in-frame clones only, not all of them. Altogether approximately 110,000 clones are present, roughly 84% being singletons, with the ten largest covering around 9.4%. This sample is part of a study of T cell responses to AZD1222 COVID-19 vaccine. Study-level findings and limits: Spike-wide coverage was observed for vaccine-associated CD4 TCRs, with dominant responses at 160-218 and 743-854. Sampling captured repertoires only after the peak T cell response. The sample set comprised mostly white British donors with more females, and clonal diversity was possibly underestimated.

This CDR3 contains 12 residues. V was cut by 10 bases and J by 10 bases, with 17 bases left in between. The clonotype originates from an adult in good health. The starting material was peripheral blood, obtained on day 0 of AZD1222 vaccination. The chain combines TRBV12-3 or TRBV12-4 with TRBJ2-1; no clear D gene. This CDR3 reads CATASNPIEQFF. CDR3 bases: TGTGCCACCGCCTCCAACCCAATAGAGCAGTTCTTC.